The 23 T cell receptor beta chains reported below all come from one sample, sequenced in a study of liver allograft versus peripheral blood T cells (dated by TCRdb to the early 2020s). In terms of the full investigation: The study compared the T cell receptor repertoires present in transplanted livers with the repertoires present in the peripheral blood of liver transplant recipients.

Data came from an Illumina MiSeq. TCRdb redid the processing of the public reads, applying fastp at Q25 and MiXCR, and retained in-frame beta chains. Every entry covers one CDR3 protein and lists the most common genes and DNA from its rows. In this sample the table shows about 12,000 distinct CDR3 sequences, 28% of which occur a single time. Clones ranked in the top ten supply about 2% of the sample. The source is a human patient who had a liver transplant. Some T cells may be donor cells from the graft after a transplant.

The sample holds many counts of this clonotype. This rearrangement joins TRBV6-1 to TRBJ1-5, with a weak D call TRBD1 (5 bases). The CDR3 contains 15 residues. Germline-derived CDR1 and CDR2 are MNHNS and SASEGT. V lost 4 bases and J lost 0, with 10 bases in between. CDR3 sequence: CASSAPTDSNQPQHF. The DNA for the CDR3 is TGTGCCAGCAGTGCCCCGACAGATAGCAATCAGCCCCAGCATTTT.

This clonotype is medium-sized (0.01 to 0.1%). The J gene is TRBJ2-3, the V gene TRBV19; either TRBD1 or TRBD2 may fit D (6 bases each). Germline V gene data show CDR1 as LNHDA and CDR2 as SQIVND (reference sequence). The CDR3 is 15 residues long. Between the trimmed V and J ends, which lost 9 bases and 0 bases, there was a span of 16 bases. In DNA, the CDR3 is TGTGCCAGCAAAAACGGGGGCCGTAGCACAGATACGCAGTATTTT. Its protein is CASKNGGRSTDTQYF.

Relative to its sample, this clonotype is medium-sized. This sequence joins TRBV19 and TRBJ1-2; possibly TRBD1 for D (6 bases). Looked up from germline, CDR1 is LNHDA and CDR2 is SQIVND (reference sequence). With 5 bases removed from V and 5 bases from J, the gap between germline ends came to 9 bases. This CDR3 region has 12 residues. The CDR3 DNA is TGTGCCAGTAGTCAGGACAGATATGGCTACACCTTC. This encodes CASSQDRYGYTF.

On this clonotype: Given a much more abundant clone one base away, this may be a read error. The chain employs TRBV6-1 and TRBJ2-1, with D possibly matching TRBD2 (5 bases). The germline CDR1 and CDR2 sequences are MNHNS and SASEGT. The ends were cut back, 6 bases at V and 0 bases at J, with 15 bases in the middle. This CDR3 is built from 16 residues. CDR3 DNA sequence: TGTGCCAGCAGCCGCTTTCGAGCGGTCTCCTACAATGAGCAGTTCTTC. Residues: CASSRFRAVSYNEQFF.

V is TRBV5-5 and J is TRBJ1-1; 7 bases are a match to TRBD1. In germline, CDR1 is SGHKS, CDR2 YYEKEE (reference sequence). The CDR3 spans 15 residues. V lost 4 bases, J lost 4 bases, and 10 bases stayed unmatched. CDR3 sequence reads: CASSRGGGRGTEAFF. CDR3 nucleotides: TGTGCCAGCAGCCGTGGAGGGGGCAGAGGCACTGAAGCTTTCTTT. The entire variable domain, with the rest obtained from reference TRBV5-5 and TRBJ1-1, is as follows: DAGVTQSPTHLIKTRGQQVTLRCSPISGHKSVSWYQQVLGQGPQFIFQYYEKEERGRGNFPDRFSARQFPNYSSELNVNALLLGDSALYLCASSRGGGRGTEAFFGQGTRLTVV.

The chain employs TRBV6-5 and TRBJ1-3; D is unresolved. The CDR3 sequence is 14 residues long. From germline, CDR1 is MNHEY and CDR2 SVGAGI. The ends were cut back, 3 bases at V and 4 bases at J, with 10 bases in the middle. The DNA for the CDR3 is TGTGCCAGCAGTTATGATAGAGCCGGAAACACCATATATTTT. Its protein product is CASSYDRAGNTIYF.

The V and J genes are TRBV19 and TRBJ2-1; no firm D call. V dropped 5 bases and J dropped 5 bases, with 16 bases sitting between them. The germline gives CDR1 LNHDA, CDR2 SQIVND (reference sequence). The CDR3 extends over 15 amino acids. In nucleotides, the CDR3 is TGTGCCAGTAGTGTTTGGTCGGGCGCCCACAATGAGCAGTTCTTC. Its protein is CASSVWSGAHNEQFF.

The J gene is TRBJ1-4, the V gene TRBV29-1; possible D gene TRBD1, 5 bases. Germline V gene lookup returns CDR1 SQVTM and CDR2 ANQGSEA. V was trimmed by 7 bases and J by 8 bases, leaving 17 bases between them. CDR3 size: 13 residues. The CDR3 loop reads CSGAGPGGEKLFF. CDR3 in DNA: TGCAGCGGAGCGGGACCCGGGGGGGAAAAACTGTTTTTT.

In its sample, this clonotype was seen a few times. This sequence joins TRBV5-5 and TRBJ2-7; maybe TRBD2 (7 bases). Trimming took 8 bases from V and 2 from J, leaving 14 bases between them. In germline, CDR1 is SGHKS, CDR2 YYEKEE (reference sequence). The CDR3 totals 13 residues. The CDR3 region is CASWGGATYEQYF. As DNA, the CDR3 is TGTGCCAGTTGGGGGGGCGCCACCTACGAGCAGTACTTC.

The CDR3: CASSSRPPGLAGNEQFF. The CDR3 region has the DNA TGTGCCAGTAGTAGCCGCCCTCCGGGACTAGCGGGTAATGAGCAGTTCTTC. The J gene is TRBJ2-1, the V gene TRBV19, with TRBD2 identical over 12 bases. Looked up from germline, CDR1 is LNHDA and CDR2 is SQIVND (reference sequence). The junction had 11 bases not matched to a gene; V was cut back by 4 bases and J by 7 bases. The CDR3 consists of 17 residues.

Only a few counts were recorded for this clonotype. The chain joins TRBV29-1 to TRBJ1-1; D not certain. The CDR3 is 13 residues long. V was cut by 2 bases and J by 1 base, with 8 bases left in between. Germline V gives CDR1 SQVTM, CDR2 ANQGSEA. In nucleotides, the CDR3 is TGCAGCGTTGAAAAAACGCGGAACACTGAAGCTTTCTTT. This gives the protein CSVEKTRNTEAFF.

In this sample, this clonotype turned up many times. V is TRBV13 and J is TRBJ1-3, with D possibly being TRBD1 (5 bases). Germline loops: CDR1 PRHDT, CDR2 FYEKMQ (reference sequence). Trimming shortened V by 1 base and J by 7 bases, and 11 bases separated the two germline ends. The CDR3 spans 14 residues. For the CDR3, the DNA is TGTGCCAGCAGCTTAGTGGCAGGGAGTAACACCATATATTTT. Protein: CASSLVAGSNTIYF.

The chain combines TRBV10-2 with TRBJ1-1; 8 bases map to TRBD1. This CDR3 comprises 14 residues. The V gene end was trimmed by 6 bases and the J gene end by 5 bases; junction bases not matched to a gene: 8. Germline V lookup: CDR1 WSHSY, CDR2 SAAADI. The chain's CDR3 is CASSDDRGWTEAFF. The CDR3 DNA follows: TGCGCCAGCAGCGACGACAGGGGATGGACTGAAGCTTTCTTT.

This clonotype was seen at least ten times. The V call is TRBV10-3, the J call TRBJ2-1; TRBD1 agrees at 8 bases. The CDR3 extends over 15 amino acids. The trim removed 3 bases at V and 5 bases at J, leaving 6 bases unmatched. CDR1 ENHRY and CDR2 SYGVKD come from the germline V gene. The CDR3 reads CAISERQGADNEQFF. CDR3 bases: TGTGCCATCAGTGAACGGCAGGGGGCGGACAATGAGCAGTTCTTC.

The V call is TRBV12-3 or TRBV12-4, the J call TRBJ1-1; D unresolved. CDR3 length equals 13 residues. The V end was cut by 7 bases, the J end by 1 base, with 10 bases between. CDR3 DNA: TGTGCCAGCAACACCGACGGGAACACTGAAGCTTTCTTT. This encodes CASNTDGNTEAFF.

The gene calls are TRBV20-1 and TRBJ2-5; 8 positions match TRBD1. The CDR3 is made up of 15 amino acids. In germline, CDR1 is DFQATT, CDR2 SNEGSKA (reference sequence). J gave up 7 bases and V 3 bases, and 13 bases lay outside the gene matches. The CDR3 here is CSARASPQGDRTQYF. The CDR3 DNA reads as TGCAGTGCTAGGGCGTCCCCACAGGGGGACCGGACCCAGTACTTC.

This chain links TRBV15 with TRBJ2-7, with D unclear. From germline, CDR1 is LNHNV and CDR2 YYDKDF (reference sequence). The CDR3 contains 14 residues. V shed 0 bases and J shed 2 bases, with 8 bases lying between them. CDR3 amino acids: CATSRDLATYEQYF. The CDR3 DNA reads as TGTGCCACCAGCAGAGATCTTGCCACCTACGAGCAGTACTTC.

The V call is TRBV19, the J call TRBJ1-1; D remains unclear. The CDR3 loop spans 15 amino acids. The V end lost 7 bases, the J end lost 0 bases, and 15 bases lay between the germline ends. Looked up from germline, CDR1 is LNHDA and CDR2 is SQIVND (reference sequence). CDR3 sequence reads: CASTQARYMNTEAFF. Here the CDR3 DNA reads TGTGCCAGTACCCAAGCCCGCTACATGAACACTGAAGCTTTCTTT.

The J gene is TRBJ1-1, the V gene TRBV6-2 or TRBV6-3; D uncertain. CDR1 and CDR2 from the germline V gene are MNHEY and SVGEGT. Trimming removed 8 bases at V and 9 bases at J, with 16 bases between. CDR3 size: 12 residues. CDR3 region: CASRRSGLKAFF. CDR3 nucleotide sequence: TGTGCCAGCCGGAGATCGGGCCTAAAAGCTTTCTTT.

This chain uses TRBV6-1 with TRBJ1-2; D is perhaps TRBD1 (5 bases). Trimming removed 7 bases at V and 3 bases at J, with 21 bases between. Germline V gene data show CDR1 as MNHNS and CDR2 as SASEGT. The CDR3 has 16 amino acids. In DNA form, the CDR3 reads TGTGCCAGCATCCCGTACCCTTTTAGGGGAGACTATGGCTACACCTTC. Encoded protein: CASIPYPFRGDYGYTF.

By frequency in the sample, this clonotype is medium-sized (0.01 to 0.1%). The chain links TRBV19 to TRBJ2-4, with D uncertain. Germline values: CDR1 LNHDA, CDR2 SQIVND (reference sequence). The CDR3 covers 14 residues. Trimming took off 9 bases at V and 0 bases at J, with 12 bases between the two ends. The DNA for the CDR3 is TGTGCCAGCCACCTGCAAGGAGCCAAAAACATTCAGTACTTC. As protein: CASHLQGAKNIQYF.

In this sample, this clonotype turned up many times. V usage is TRBV7-9 and J usage is TRBJ2-2; D gene ambiguous. The V end was cut by 5 bases, the J end by 0 bases, with 10 bases between. The CDR3 loop spans 15 amino acids. Germline V gene lookup returns CDR1 SEHNR and CDR2 FQNEAQ (reference sequence). Here the CDR3 reads CASSNPTPNTGELFF. CDR3 sequence (DNA): TGTGCCAGCAGCAACCCTACACCGAACACCGGGGAGCTGTTTTTT.

The gene calls are TRBV20-1 and TRBJ2-1; TRBD1 agrees at 9 bases. Germline V lookup: CDR1 DFQATT, CDR2 SNEGSKA (reference sequence). The junction had 5 bases not matched to a gene; V was cut back by 6 bases and J by 5 bases. The CDR3 has 13 amino acids. The CDR3 is CSASGTGNNEQFF. CDR3 sequence (DNA): TGCAGTGCCTCCGGGACAGGGAACAATGAGCAGTTCTTC.